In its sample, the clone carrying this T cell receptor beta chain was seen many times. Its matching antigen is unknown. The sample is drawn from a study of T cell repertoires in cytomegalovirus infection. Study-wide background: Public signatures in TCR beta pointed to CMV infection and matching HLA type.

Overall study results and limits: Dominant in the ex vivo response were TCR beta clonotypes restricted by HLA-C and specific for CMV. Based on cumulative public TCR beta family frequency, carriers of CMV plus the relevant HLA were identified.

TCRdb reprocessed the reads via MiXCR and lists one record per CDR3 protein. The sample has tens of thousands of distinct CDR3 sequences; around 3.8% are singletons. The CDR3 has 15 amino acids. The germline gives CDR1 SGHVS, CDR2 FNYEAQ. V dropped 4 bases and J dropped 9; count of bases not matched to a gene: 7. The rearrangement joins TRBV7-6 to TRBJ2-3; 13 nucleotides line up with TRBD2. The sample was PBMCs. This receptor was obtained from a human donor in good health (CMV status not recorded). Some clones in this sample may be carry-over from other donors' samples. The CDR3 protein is CASSSLAGGSSTQYF. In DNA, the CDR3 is TGTGCCAGCAGCTCACTAGCGGGAGGGTCTTCCACGCAGTATTTT.